What follows are 5 T cell receptor beta chains derived from one specimen sequenced in a study of HIV-infected patients and healthy controls. Reverse transcription used 450 to 500 ng RNA and constant-region primers for alpha and beta. Separate chain-specific third strand synthesis with multiplexing indices produced the alpha and beta libraries. TCRdb called the 5' RACE reads again in MiXCR, with one record for every CDR3 protein. The data show 8,500 to 9,000 distinct CDR3 sequences, approximately 9.1% seen once. Roughly three months, about 14 weeks, into antiretroviral therapy, follow-up blood was collected. All unsorted peripheral T cells were captured because whole blood was used without fractionation. The sample in question was blood, obtained during antiretroviral therapy. The receptor set was obtained from an adult with HIV infection.

The chain joins TRBV6-2 or TRBV6-3 to TRBJ1-5; tentatively, D is TRBD1 (5 bases). Germline loops: CDR1 MNHEY, CDR2 SVGEGT. This CDR3 region has 13 residues. With 8 bases removed from V and 1 base from J, the gap between germline ends came to 9 bases. CDR3 sequence: CASRDVSNQPQHF. The CDR3 bases are TGTGCCAGCCGGGACGTGAGCAATCAGCCCCAGCATTTT.

This clonotype is termed medium-sized (0.01 to 0.1%). V is TRBV3-1 and J is TRBJ2-5; D call uncertain. V lost 1 base, J lost 5 bases, and 2 bases lay in between. Germline V gene data show CDR1 as LGHDT and CDR2 as YNNKEL (reference sequence). The CDR3 consists of 11 residues. In DNA form, the CDR3 reads TGTGCCAGCAGCCAAGCTGAGACCCAGTACTTC. Its protein is CASSQAETQYF.

By share of the sample, this clonotype is medium-sized (0.01 to 0.1%). The rearrangement links TRBV2 to TRBJ2-3; TRBD2 agrees at 9 bases. CDR3 length: 16 residues. Per germline, CDR1 SNHLY and CDR2 FYNNEI. The V segment lost 7 bases and the J segment 5 bases; nucleotides outside the gene matches: 13. The CDR3: CASTNDVAGVLDTQYF. The CDR3, as DNA: TGTGCCAGCACCAATGACGTAGCGGGAGTGCTAGATACGCAGTATTTT.

This clonotype is categorized as medium-sized. The gene calls are TRBV7-3 and TRBJ1-1; the D is unclear. CDR1 is SGHTA, CDR2 FQGTGA, per germline. CDR3 length equals 13 residues. Trimming cost V 1 base and J 0 bases, with 3 bases left between them. The CDR3 sequence: CASSLKVNTEAFF. CDR3 in DNA: TGTGCCAGCAGCTTAAAAGTGAACACTGAAGCTTTCTTT.

By share, this clonotype ranks as medium-sized (0.01 to 0.1%). This chain connects TRBV24-1 to TRBJ2-1, with D possibly being TRBD2 (5 bases). The CDR3 is made up of 17 amino acids. Germline V lookup: CDR1 KGHDR, CDR2 SFDVKD. Deletions cut 2 bases from V and 7 bases from J, with 20 bases between. The CDR3 reads CATSDWGDVGDTNEQFF. The CDR3 DNA follows: TGTGCCACCAGTGATTGGGGAGACGTCGGGGATACTAATGAGCAGTTCTTC.